This record covers a single TCR beta chain. Its cognate antigen has yet to be identified. No qualities accompany the bases; no much larger clone lies one base away. The same CDR3 also results from other DNA sequences found in this sample. In the germline V gene, CDR1 corresponds to MNHEY and CDR2 to SVGAGI. Trimming takes 3 bases from V and 0 bases from J, and the germline ends sit 3 bases apart. Spanning cysteine to phenylalanine, the CDR3 consists of 13 amino acids. The only DNA kept is the CDR3, 39 bases in frame from the first base. This entry comes from a study of shared clonotypes between healthy human individuals (dated by TCRdb to the early 2020s). About the investigation overall: Two women and a few men aged 18 to 49 years were included in the cohort. For each donor, CD4 naive and CD4 memory were each given three plates, CD8 naive was given two plates, and CD8 memory was given one plate. The study deeply sequenced blood TCR repertoires of five healthy adults to estimate repertoire size and the extent of clonotype sharing between individuals. To increase sequencing depth and limit assay-specific biases, different laboratories used diverse techniques to prepare libraries and sequence TCR repertoires. Between about 0.9 and 9 billion PBMCs per donor were obtained by leukapheresis. What the work shows at the level of the full study, not this receptor alone: Because the study included only a small number of donors, the genetic and exposure-history diversity represented was limited. Pairwise subsampling led to the expectation that sequencing depth would affect the degree of clonotype sharing among donors. Incomplete sequencing was indicated by rarefaction of sorted-subset datasets, despite the large sequencing depth. Naive subsets generally had larger estimated clonotype richness than memory subsets. Sampling was limited to blood, and TCR repertoires in tissue likely differ from TCR repertoires in blood. Higher generation probabilities were observed for clonotypes shared by all four sorted-subset donors than for non-shared clonotypes. Around 5% of naive CD4, 3.5% of naive CD8, around 2.3% of memory CD4, and 0.35% to 0.4% of memory CD8 clonotypes were shared across several donors.

The donors were healthy, HIV-negative adults who had no recently reported acute infections or vaccinations. Only Caucasian adults living in Nashville, Tennessee, USA were represented among the donors. Magnetic negative selection was used to enrich CD4+ T cells, after which naive cells were positively selected on CD45RA and the negative fraction became the memory subset. Blood was obtained by leukapheresis, after which PBMCs were separated by Ficoll-Histopaque density gradient centrifugation and cryopreserved in liquid nitrogen vapor phase. Purity and quantity of every magnetically sorted T cell population were checked by analytical flow cytometry. Genomic DNA was isolated from every sorted fraction and measured by UV absorbance on a Nanodrop 2000c. TCR CDR3 regions were amplified from genomic DNA by multiplex PCR using the deep immunoSEQ assay. Extracted genomic DNA from each cell subset was distributed evenly across all wells of several immunoSEQ 96-well plates, and each plate was treated as a replicate. For sorted subsets, about 200 ng genomic DNA, equal to some 28,000 T cell genomes, was loaded into each replicate PCR. Purified libraries were quantified with a Qubit 3.0 fluorometer, sized on a Bioanalyzer 2100, and re-quantified with the KAPA Library Quantification kit. A separate single-read 150-cycle Illumina NextSeq 550 flow cell was used to sequence each immunoSEQ 96-well plate. Turning to the authors' computational methods: Because the immunoSEQ output held only junctional sequences and lacked quality scores, the filtering could not match the filtering applied to full-length reads. Sequences were annotated with PyIR, a Python wrapper for IgBLAST v1.9, using IMGT germline references to assign V/J genes and CDR3. Any read was removed if the V/J assignment was weak (E-value above 1e-6), the CDR3 was missing, or the read contained stop codons, out-of-frame junctions, or ambiguous translated residues. A V3J clonotype was defined by an identical inferred V gene, J gene, and CDR3 amino acid sequence. Percentage overlap between repertoires was computed as shared unique clonotypes divided by the size of the smaller repertoire. Richness of each repertoire was evaluated using RTK rarefaction, the Chao1 estimator, and Recon v2.1 estimates of unobserved clonotypes. OLGA was used to compute generation probabilities for all TCRbeta clonotypes that the gDNA method yielded from a few donors. Not all clones reach the TCRdb copy of this immuneACCESS table, which keeps in-frame sequences only. Checked studies attribute under half of the gap to unresolved V genes and leave the rest unexplained. V, J and clone size are those of that table, while D and trimming were read from the DNA. This sample gives under 2.5 million clones in total; around 90% of them show up just once. More than 0.35% of the sample is taken by the ten largest.

The specimen sequenced was naive CD4+ T cells from PBMCs. Taken with the paper, the label for cell subset or site translates to: CD45RA+ positively selected. The receptor chain draws on TRBV6-5 and TRBJ1-5; no D segment can be confidently identified. This TCR was recovered from a man aged 18 to 30 in good health. Some clones in this sample may be carry-over from other donors' samples. The CDR3 reads CASSYDSNQPQHF. The DNA reads as follows: TGTGCCAGCAGTTATGATAGCAATCAGCCCCAGCATTTT.